Sequencing of this T cell receptor (beta chain) was carried out in a study of blood T cell repertoires in COVID-19. Looking at the study overall: Italy, Spain and the United States were the sources of the convalescent and acute COVID-19 samples. T cells, B-cell-depleted T cells, or PBMCs provided the cDNA or gDNA that served as material.

From germline, CDR1 is MNHNY and CDR2 SVGAGI (reference sequence). Trimming took off 1 base at V and 6 bases at J, with 3 bases between the two ends. The CDR3 length is 12 residues. The authors' processing: Amplified reference gene primers provided the basis for estimating nucleated cell counts. The method was immunoSEQ multiplex PCR; TCRdb's version includes in-frame clones alone and lacks a portion of them. That table supplies the V and J calls and clone size; D and trimming were determined from the DNA. The table includes hundreds of thousands of clones, approximately 91% detected once. Specimen: peripheral blood. This clonotype was sampled from a man aged 18 to 30 with active or convalescent COVID-19. The chain carries TRBV6-6 and TRBJ2-2; D is unresolved. CDR3 loop: CASSYWPGELFF. DNA of the CDR3: TGTGCCAGCAGTTACTGGCCCGGGGAGCTGTTTTTT.